These 27 T cell receptor beta chains originate from one sample sequenced in a study of naive and memory T cell subsets. General study points: Naive repertoires, especially CD8, held a few larger clonotypes, possibly memory cells re-expressing CD45RA.

Both TRBC1 and TRBC2 were covered by a beta constant-region primer of two equimolar oligonucleotides. The ligated cDNA underwent four PCR rounds using SP2 and nested alpha and beta constant-region primers. TCRdb re-called the UMI-ligation and nested PCR reads with MiXCR, one entry per CDR3 protein. In the table there are more than 95,000 distinct CDR3 sequences, 14% of which are singletons. These receptors have no identified antigens. The sample taken for sequencing was naive CD8+ T cells from blood. The receptors here all came from a human donor in good health.

The rearrangement uses TRBV20-1 and TRBJ2-1; 8 nucleotides align to TRBD1. Trimming removed 5 bases from V and 1 base from J; junction bases left unmatched: 7. The CDR3 is made up of 15 amino acids. The germline V gene encodes CDR1 DFQATT and CDR2 SNEGSKA (reference sequence). CDR3 loop: CSAARDRTSYNEQFF. The CDR3 DNA reads as TGCAGTGCTGCGCGGGACAGGACTTCCTACAATGAGCAGTTCTTC.

V is TRBV6-2 or TRBV6-3 and J is TRBJ2-7; no definite D call. Germline loops: CDR1 MNHEY, CDR2 SVGEGT. This CDR3 is built from 13 residues. V gave up 7 bases and J gave up 2 bases, with 12 bases separating them. CDR3 amino acids: CASTAPGPYEQYF. The CDR3 region has the DNA TGTGCCAGCACCGCCCCCGGGCCCTACGAGCAGTACTTC.

The chain is built from TRBV20-1 and TRBJ2-1; 7 bases are shared with TRBD1. The junction had 7 bases not matched to a gene; V was cut back by 6 bases and J by 8 bases. The CDR3 sequence is 12 residues long. Germline V CDR1 and CDR2: DFQATT, SNEGSKA (reference sequence). In nucleotides, the CDR3 is TGCAGTGCCTGGGACAGCCGGCATGAGCAGTTCTTC. Translation: CSAWDSRHEQFF.

This clonotype has a handful of counts. The V gene is TRBV4-3, the J gene TRBJ2-2, with 7 bases lining up with TRBD1. V trimming: 0 bases; J trimming: 2 bases; junction bases outside the gene matches: 6. Germline assignment: CDR1 LGHNA and CDR2 YSLEER. This CDR3 region has 17 residues. The CDR3 loop reads CASSQDKGALNTGELFF. Written as DNA, the CDR3 is TGCGCCAGCAGCCAAGATAAGGGGGCCCTAAACACCGGGGAGCTGTTTTTT.

This clonotype appeared a few times. The J gene is TRBJ1-1, the V gene TRBV29-1; D possibly corresponds to TRBD1 (5 bases). The CDR3 extends over 13 amino acids. From germline, CDR1 is SQVTM and CDR2 ANQGSEA. The V gene lost 4 bases and the J gene lost 2 bases, with 11 bases spanning the gap. CDR3 nucleotide sequence: TGCAGCGTTGTGACGGGGCTAAACACTGAAGCTTTCTTT. Translation gives CSVVTGLNTEAFF.

This clonotype was observed at least ten times. This chain links TRBV12-3 or TRBV12-4 with TRBJ1-2; D remains ambiguous. The CDR3 loop spans 13 amino acids. V lost 5 bases and J lost 5, with 12 bases in between. CDR3 DNA: TGTGCCAGCAGTCCCGGTAGCGGGTATGGCTACACCTTC. Translating it yields CASSPGSGYGYTF.

In its sample, this clonotype was seen many times. The chain is built from TRBV13 and TRBJ2-7; 10 nucleotides line up with TRBD2. J lost 4 bases, V lost 4 bases, and 10 bases had no gene match. Germline CDR1 and CDR2: PRHDT and FYEKMQ (reference sequence). The CDR3 is made up of 16 amino acids. This chain's CDR3 is CASSSASGGMSYEQYF. The CDR3 region has the DNA TGTGCCAGCAGCTCGGCTAGCGGGGGTATGTCTTACGAGCAGTACTTC.

The sample holds a few counts of this clonotype. The chain is built from TRBV12-3 or TRBV12-4 and TRBJ1-4; D is unclear. Trimming removed 3 bases at V and 8 bases at J, with 13 bases between. CDR3 length equals 14 residues. CDR3 DNA sequence: TGTGCCAGCAGTTTGGCACCACAAGGCGAAAAACTGTTTTTT. It is translated as CASSLAPQGEKLFF.

This clonotype was counted ten times or more. The chain is built from TRBV18 and TRBJ2-7; D ambiguous. Germline CDR1 is KGHSH and CDR2 is LQKENI. V dropped 4 bases and J dropped 6 bases, with 10 bases sitting between them. This CDR3 comprises 12 residues. The CDR3 loop is CASSLDISEQYF. In nucleotides, the CDR3 is TGTGCCAGCTCACTCGACATATCCGAGCAGTACTTC.

Regarding this clonotype: A read error is possible here, since a much larger clone lies one base away. This chain uses TRBV7-9 with TRBJ2-1; D is unresolved. The CDR3 extends over 13 amino acids. CDR1 and CDR2 from the germline V gene are SEHNR and FQNEAQ (reference sequence). V was pared by 0 bases and J by 10 bases, with 10 bases between. CDR3 in amino acids: CASSLALWWEQFF. CDR3 DNA sequence: TGTGCCAGCAGCTTAGCTCTGTGGTGGGAGCAGTTCTTC.

The chain combines TRBV7-9 with TRBJ1-3; unclear D gene. This CDR3 is 11 amino acids long. V lost 5 bases, J lost 10 bases, and 9 bases lay in between. From germline, CDR1 is SEHNR and CDR2 FQNEAQ (reference sequence). CDR3 in amino acids: CASSPNRTIYF. The CDR3 bases are TGTGCCAGCAGCCCCAATCGGACCATATATTTT.

The chain uses TRBV6-6 and TRBJ1-2, with TRBD1 identical over 8 bases. Trimming took 6 bases from V and 3 from J; bases not matched to a gene: 6. This CDR3 contains 14 residues. The V gene's germline CDR1 is MNHNY and CDR2 SVGAGI (reference sequence). CDR3 nucleotide sequence: TGTGCCAGCAGCCCAGGGGGCGCGGACTATGGCTACACCTTC. Its translation: CASSPGGADYGYTF.

This clonotype appeared a few times. The CDR3 nucleotides are TGCGCCAGCAGCCAAGGACTGGGGGCTTACAATGAGCAGTTCTTC. It translates to CASSQGLGAYNEQFF. The V call is TRBV4-3, the J call TRBJ2-1; the D gene is possibly TRBD1 (6 bases). V lost 1 base to trimming and J lost 4 bases, with 11 bases between them. The germline CDR1 and CDR2 sequences are LGHNA and YSLEER. This CDR3 has 15 amino acids.

This clonotype was counted only a few times. The genes are TRBV6-1 and TRBJ2-7, with 7 bases that match TRBD1. This CDR3 is built from 12 residues. Germline-derived CDR1 and CDR2 are MNHNS and SASEGT. J gave up 5 bases and V 6 bases, and 4 bases lay outside the gene matches. The CDR3 nucleotides are TGTGCCAGCAGCCCCGACAGGGACGAGCAGTACTTC. It codes for CASSPDRDEQYF.

The chain joins TRBV5-6 to TRBJ2-1; D remains unclear. CDR1 SGHDT and CDR2 YYEEEE come from the germline V gene. Trimming left V 1 base short and J 7 bases short, with 6 bases between. This CDR3 comprises 12 residues. The CDR3 spells CASSLPGNEQFF. The CDR3 DNA follows: TGTGCCAGCAGCTTGCCGGGTAATGAGCAGTTCTTC.

In its sample, this clonotype was seen a few times. The genes are TRBV20-1 and TRBJ2-2; no reliable D call. Germline CDR1 reads DFQATT; CDR2 reads SNEGSKA (reference sequence). V was trimmed by 0 bases and J by 6 bases, leaving 8 bases between them. The CDR3 covers 13 residues. The CDR3, as DNA: TGCAGTGCTAGAGAATCCCTAGCCGGGGAGCTGTTTTTT. This sequence encodes CSARESLAGELFF.

Ten or more counts support this clonotype. The chain carries TRBV7-9 and TRBJ2-7, with D unresolved. Germline loops: CDR1 SEHNR, CDR2 FQNEAQ (reference sequence). The CDR3 runs to 12 residues. Trimming took off 4 bases at V and 3 bases at J, with 7 bases between the two ends. The CDR3: CASSSANYEQYF. The CDR3 coding sequence is TGTGCCAGCAGCTCGGCCAACTACGAGCAGTACTTC.

The chain employs TRBV3-1 and TRBJ2-3; D not resolved. Trimming shortened V by 0 bases and J by 1 base, and 5 bases separated the two germline ends. The CDR3 is made up of 14 amino acids. The germline V gene encodes CDR1 LGHDT and CDR2 YNNKEL (reference sequence). As DNA, the CDR3 is TGTGCCAGCAGCCAAGAGGATCGCACAGATACGCAGTATTTT. Translating gives CASSQEDRTDTQYF.

This clonotype was detected many times. The chain carries TRBV6-4 and TRBJ2-3, with D possibly matching TRBD2 (5 bases). The CDR3 is 15 residues long. V lost 4 bases, J lost 4 bases, and 15 bases lay in between. Germline CDR1 MRHNA, CDR2 SNTAGT. CDR3 residues: CASSVGGSPADTQYF. DNA of the CDR3: TGTGCCAGCAGTGTCGGCGGGTCCCCCGCAGATACGCAGTATTTT.

This clonotype was counted at least ten times. This chain links TRBV6-1 with TRBJ2-7; D possibly corresponds to TRBD2 (5 bases). This CDR3 region has 15 residues. The germline V gene has CDR1 MNHNS and CDR2 SASEGT. The germline V and J ends were trimmed by 1 base and 6 bases, with 16 bases remaining between them. The CDR3: CASSEGSGSRAEQYF. The DNA for the CDR3 is TGTGCCAGCAGTGAAGGGTCGGGATCCCGTGCCGAGCAGTACTTC.

This clonotype was detected only a few times. V usage is TRBV6-6 and J usage is TRBJ2-7; tentative D call: TRBD2 (6 bases). This CDR3 has 15 amino acids. V was pared by 0 bases and J by 2 bases, with 11 bases between. Germline CDR1 and CDR2: MNHNY and SVGAGI (reference sequence). The CDR3 nucleotides are TGTGCCAGCAGTTACTCTAGGGAGGTCGCCTACGAGCAGTACTTC. Translated, it gives CASSYSREVAYEQYF.

This clonotype was found a few times. The V call is TRBV29-1, the J call TRBJ2-1; no reliable D call. V was clipped by 5 bases and J by 2 bases, with 7 bases between them. The CDR3 is 12 amino acids. Germline values: CDR1 SQVTM, CDR2 ANQGSEA. In DNA form, the CDR3 reads TGCAGCGTTTTTGGGACCTACAATGAGCAGTTCTTC. This translates into CSVFGTYNEQFF.

This clonotype was observed at least ten times. The chain carries TRBV3-1 and TRBJ2-5; TRBD2 matches at 10 bases. CDR3 length equals 18 residues. Germline V CDR1 and CDR2: LGHDT, YNNKEL (reference sequence). J gave up 1 base and V 0 bases, and 8 bases lay outside the gene matches. In DNA, the CDR3 is TGTGCCAGCAGCCAAGAATTTTCTAGCGGGGGATTCCAAGAGACCCAGTACTTC. Translating it yields CASSQEFSSGGFQETQYF.

This clonotype was seen many times. The chain employs TRBV4-2 and TRBJ2-3, with 9 bases aligning to TRBD2. The CDR3 has 17 residues. Germline CDR1 and CDR2: LGHNA and YNFKEQ. V dropped 2 bases and J dropped 5; count of bases not matched to a gene: 11. In nucleotides, the CDR3 is TGTGCCAGCAGCCAACAACTAGCGGGTCCTTCTGGAGATACGCAGTATTTT. Residues: CASSQQLAGPSGDTQYF.

This clonotype was counted only a few times. This chain uses TRBV20-1 with TRBJ1-5, with a tentative D call TRBD1 (5 bases). The germline V gene encodes CDR1 DFQATT and CDR2 SNEGSKA (reference sequence). V was shortened by 6 bases and J by 8 bases, with 20 bases between the two germline ends. The CDR3 is made up of 14 amino acids. The CDR3 DNA is TGCAGTGCCCAGGCGGGACTCCCGGAAGAGCCCCAGCATTTT. It translates to CSAQAGLPEEPQHF.

The rearrangement joins TRBV7-9 to TRBJ2-7; TRBD1 aligns across 7 bases. Trimming removed 5 bases from V and 2 bases from J; junction bases left unmatched: 9. The CDR3 covers 15 residues. Per germline, CDR1 SEHNR and CDR2 FQNEAQ (reference sequence). The CDR3 protein is CASSISGTAPYEQYF. The DNA for the CDR3 is TGTGCCAGCAGCATAAGTGGGACAGCGCCCTACGAGCAGTACTTC.

The DNA for the CDR3 is TGTGCCAGCAGTAGACTAGCGGGACAAGAGACCCAGTACTTC. Amino acid sequence: CASSRLAGQETQYF. The chain uses TRBV12-3 or TRBV12-4 and TRBJ2-5, with TRBD2 matching 11 bases. The CDR3 loop spans 14 amino acids. With 5 bases clipped from V and 2 bases from J, the junction kept 1 base outside the gene matches.